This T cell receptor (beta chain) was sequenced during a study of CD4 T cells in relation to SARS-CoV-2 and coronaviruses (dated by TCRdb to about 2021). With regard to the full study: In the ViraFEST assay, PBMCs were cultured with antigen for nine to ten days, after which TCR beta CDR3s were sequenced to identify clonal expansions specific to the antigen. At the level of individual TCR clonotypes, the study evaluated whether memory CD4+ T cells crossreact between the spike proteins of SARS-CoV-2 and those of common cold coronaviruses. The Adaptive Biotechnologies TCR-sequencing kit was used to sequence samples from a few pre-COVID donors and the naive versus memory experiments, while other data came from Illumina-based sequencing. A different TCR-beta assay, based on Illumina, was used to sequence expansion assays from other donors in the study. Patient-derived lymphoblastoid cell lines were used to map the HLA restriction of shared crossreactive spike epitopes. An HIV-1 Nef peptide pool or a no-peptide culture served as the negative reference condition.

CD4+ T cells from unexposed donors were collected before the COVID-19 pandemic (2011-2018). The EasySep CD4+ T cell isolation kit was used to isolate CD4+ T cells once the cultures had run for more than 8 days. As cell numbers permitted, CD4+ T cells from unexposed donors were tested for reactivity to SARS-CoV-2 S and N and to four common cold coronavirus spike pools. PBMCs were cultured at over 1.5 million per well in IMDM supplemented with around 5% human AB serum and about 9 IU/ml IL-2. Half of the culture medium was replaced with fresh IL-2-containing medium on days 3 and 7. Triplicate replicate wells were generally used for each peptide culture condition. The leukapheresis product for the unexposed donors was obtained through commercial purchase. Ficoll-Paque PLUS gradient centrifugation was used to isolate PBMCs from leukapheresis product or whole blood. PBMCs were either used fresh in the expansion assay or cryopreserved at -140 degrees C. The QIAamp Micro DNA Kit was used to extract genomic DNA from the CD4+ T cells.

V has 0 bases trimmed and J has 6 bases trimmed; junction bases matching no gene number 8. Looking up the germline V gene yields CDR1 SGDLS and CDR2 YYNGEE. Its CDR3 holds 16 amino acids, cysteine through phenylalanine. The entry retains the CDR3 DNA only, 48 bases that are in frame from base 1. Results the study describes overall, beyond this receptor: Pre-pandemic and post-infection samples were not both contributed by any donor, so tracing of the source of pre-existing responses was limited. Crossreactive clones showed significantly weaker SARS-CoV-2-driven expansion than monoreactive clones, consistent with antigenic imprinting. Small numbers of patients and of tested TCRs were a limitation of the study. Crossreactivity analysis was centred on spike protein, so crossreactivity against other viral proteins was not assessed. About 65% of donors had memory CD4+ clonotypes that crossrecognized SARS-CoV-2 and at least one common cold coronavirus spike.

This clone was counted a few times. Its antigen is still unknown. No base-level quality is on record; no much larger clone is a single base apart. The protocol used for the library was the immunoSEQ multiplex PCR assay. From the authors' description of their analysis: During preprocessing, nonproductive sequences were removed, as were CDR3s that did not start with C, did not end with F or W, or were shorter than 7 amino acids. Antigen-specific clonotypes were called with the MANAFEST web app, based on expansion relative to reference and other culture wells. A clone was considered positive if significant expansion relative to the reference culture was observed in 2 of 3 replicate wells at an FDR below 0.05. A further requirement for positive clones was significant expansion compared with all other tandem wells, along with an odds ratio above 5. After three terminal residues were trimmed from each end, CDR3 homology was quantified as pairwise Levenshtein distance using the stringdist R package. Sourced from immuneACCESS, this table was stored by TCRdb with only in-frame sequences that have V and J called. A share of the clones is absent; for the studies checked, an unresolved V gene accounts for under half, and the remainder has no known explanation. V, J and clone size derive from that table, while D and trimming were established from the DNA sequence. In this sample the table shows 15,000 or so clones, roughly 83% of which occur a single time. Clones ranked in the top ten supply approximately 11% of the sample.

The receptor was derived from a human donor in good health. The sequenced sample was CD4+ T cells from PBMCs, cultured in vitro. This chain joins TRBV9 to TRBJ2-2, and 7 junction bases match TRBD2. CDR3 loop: CASSVGLAAPAGELFF. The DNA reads TGTGCCAGCAGCGTAGGCCTAGCGGCGCCAGCCGGGGAGCTGTTTTTT.